This T cell receptor (beta chain) is drawn from a study of T cell responses to AZD1222 COVID-19 vaccine (dated by TCRdb to the early 2020s). A note on the overall study: TCR sequencing was performed for 230 to 250 trial participants, of whom roughly 200 were given two doses of AZD1222 and some 26 were given two doses of MenACWY control vaccine. Trial participants were enrolled by age into subgroups of 18-55, 56-69 and 70-plus years, and around 150, 29 and 61 TCR-sequenced participants, respectively, were included in these subgroups.

Per the publication, the time point label means: about 28 days (+/-7) after the second vaccine dose. AZD1222 recipients with second doses at about 4 weeks or about 12 weeks were pooled, because spike-specific TCR depth and breadth did not differ between schedules. The vaccinee samples were drawn from two UK trials, COV001 and COV002, one of which was a single-blind randomized controlled phase 2/3 trial testing AZD1222 (ChAdOx1 nCoV-19) in healthy adults. For TCRbeta chain sequencing, PBMC samples from trial participants were taken at day 0 and at day 28 after the second dose. Turning to this clone: Its antigen specificity is not known. It has no much larger one-base neighbor in the sample; base qualities were not kept.

The CDR3 regions of human TCRbeta chains were analyzed by immunosequencing. From the authors' description of their analysis: TCRs in the repertoires were matched against a reference library of SARS-CoV-2-specific TCRs that had been generated with the MIRA antigen-specificity platform. Breadth was defined as the fraction of unique TCRs that were SARS-CoV-2-associated. Depth was defined as the fraction of total T cells that were SARS-CoV-2-associated. Using the MIRA data, each spike-specific TCR was assigned both to the spike region to which the TCR was reactive and to a CD4 or CD8 class. Log10-transformed breadth and depth values were compared by one-way ANOVA with Sidak's multiple comparisons tests. Imported from immuneACCESS, the table was reduced by TCRdb to in-frame sequences with V and J called. These copies leave out some clones; in studies compared against another copy, an unresolved V gene accounts for under half, and the cause of the remainder is not known. Clone size and V and J calls were adopted from that table, with D and trimming inferred from the DNA. Counted in this sample were 80,000 to 85,000 clones; around 93% of them appeared once. 8% of the sample is in the top ten clones.

Broad study findings and their caveats: Participants were mostly white British and included more females than males, and it was suggested by the authors that clonal diversity may have been underestimated. The 56-69-year group was small, and its depth increase did not reach significance, likely because of low power. Only five to seven AZD1222 recipients were SARS-CoV-2 seropositive at baseline, limiting conclusions about previously exposed vaccinees. CD4 TCRs associated with the vaccine covered the entire spike protein, and the dominant responses were in regions 160-218 and 743-854. Because no day 14 peak-response samples were available, repertoires were characterized only after the peak T cell response. After two AZD1222 doses, both the breadth and the depth of spike-specific TCRs were significantly higher than at day 0 and than in MenACWY recipients. Epitopes outside the regions mutated in the B.1.351 and B.1.1.7 variants were reportedly recognized by nearly half of the unique spike-specific TCRs.

This TCR was sampled from an adult who received the AZD1222 COVID-19 vaccine. The source material was peripheral blood, sampled 28 days after the second AZD1222 dose.

The CDR3 protein is CASSQVLTSGSTPNTDEQFF. The nucleotides are TGTGCCAGCAGCCAAGTCTTGACTAGCGGGAGTACACCAAATACCGATGAGCAGTTCTTC. This sequence uses TRBV4-2 and TRBJ2-1; TRBD2 fits 12 bases in the junction. Per the germline V gene, LGHNA is the CDR1 and YNFKEQ is the CDR2. There are 20 amino acids in the CDR3, from cysteine to phenylalanine inclusive. The read is trimmed to its CDR3 DNA, 60 bases read in frame from base 1. V is pruned by 1 base and J by 8 bases, leaving 18 bases of the junction without a gene match.